The source of this T cell receptor beta chain is a study of blood T cell repertoires in COVID-19. Looking at the study overall: From the United States, Italy and Spain came samples of acute and convalescent COVID-19.

Germline V gene data show CDR1 as SGDLS and CDR2 as YYNGEE. Trimming took off 4 bases at V and 2 bases at J, with 11 bases between the two ends. The CDR3 has 14 residues. Repertoires were generated with immunoSEQ multiplex PCR, while TCRdb's copy carries only in-frame clones and drops some. The sample comprises over 200,000 clones, roughly 90% of which are singletons, and roughly 2.5% rests with the top ten. The chain has TRBV9 and TRBJ2-3; D is perhaps TRBD1 (5 bases). The receptor was derived from a woman in her sixties or seventies with acute or convalescent COVID-19. Sequencing was performed on peripheral blood. CDR3 protein: CASSSRGTTDTQYF. In DNA, the CDR3 is TGTGCCAGCAGCTCTAGGGGTACCACAGATACGCAGTATTTT.